A single sample gave rise to the 7 T cell receptor beta chains below, sequenced in a study of T cells after yellow fever vaccination. TCRdb fed the 5' RACE reads into MiXCR, producing one record per CDR3 protein. The sample holds around 500,000 distinct CDR3 sequences, 21% seen once. The sample consisted of PBMCs, taken approximately 20 days after the first yellow fever vaccination. The receptors were gathered from a man between 18 and 29 years old who received the YFV17D yellow fever vaccine.

This clonotype was found a few times. The V gene is TRBV4-3, the J gene TRBJ1-2, with TRBD1 matching 12 bases. V lost 4 bases, J lost 5 bases, and 5 bases stayed unmatched. The CDR3 is made up of 15 amino acids. Germline CDR1 reads LGHNA; CDR2 reads YSLEER. CDR3 sequence (DNA): TGCGCCAGCAGCCGGGGACAGGGGGCTTTGTATGGCTACACCTTC. It encodes CASSRGQGALYGYTF.

The chain carries TRBV5-1 and TRBJ2-1; D gene uncertain. The V and J ends lost 0 bases and 2 bases respectively, with 12 bases between them. Germline V gene data show CDR1 as SGHRS and CDR2 as YFSETQ. This CDR3 contains 16 residues. The CDR3 nucleotides read TGCGCCAGCAGCTTGGCGGGCAGTGCTCCCTACAATGAGCAGTTCTTC. Its translation: CASSLAGSAPYNEQFF.

This clonotype was observed a handful of times. The chain is built from TRBV19 and TRBJ2-1, with 7 bases that match TRBD1. This CDR3 comprises 13 residues. The germline V gene encodes CDR1 LNHDA and CDR2 SQIVND (reference sequence). Trimming took 7 bases from V and 8 from J; bases not matched to a gene: 8. CDR3 sequence: CASNTGVRHEQFF. CDR3 sequence (DNA): TGTGCCAGTAACACAGGGGTTAGACATGAGCAGTTCTTC.

This clonotype was counted only a few times. The V and J genes are TRBV6-2 or TRBV6-3 and TRBJ1-5; perhaps TRBD1 as D (5 bases). Germline lookup yields CDR1 MNHEY and CDR2 SVGEGT. Deletions cut 3 bases from V and 7 bases from J, with 13 bases between. This CDR3 contains 14 residues. The DNA for the CDR3 is TGTGCCAGCAGTTATGTGCAGGGAGGACAGCCCCAGCATTTT. Translating gives CASSYVQGGQPQHF.

V gene TRBV9 combines with J gene TRBJ2-5; weak D call: TRBD1 (6 bases). The CDR3 loop spans 13 amino acids. The V end lost 3 bases, the J end lost 7 bases, and 13 bases lay between the germline ends. Germline assignment: CDR1 SGDLS and CDR2 YYNGEE. For the CDR3, the DNA is TGTGCCAGCAGCGGAACAGGGTCCTTGACCCAGTACTTC. Its translation is CASSGTGSLTQYF. Full variable domain (remainder filled in from reference TRBV9 and TRBJ2-5): DSGVTQTPKHLITATGQRVTLRCSPRSGDLSVYWYQQSLDQGLQFLIQYYNGEERAKGNILERFSAQQFPDLHSELNLSSLELGDSALYFCASSGTGSLTQYFGPGTRLLVL.

There are a few counts of this clonotype. An end of the junction differs from the germline gene, which may be a read error. The gene calls are TRBV20-1 and TRBJ1-1; maybe TRBD1 (6 bases). Germline CDR1 reads DFQATT; CDR2 reads SNEGSKA (reference sequence). The CDR3 totals 14 residues. The CDR3 reads CSAELEGGNTEALF. CDR3 nucleotides: TGCAGTGCTGAACTAGAGGGGGGGAACACTGAAGCTTTATTT.

The rearrangement links TRBV9 to TRBJ2-5, with 15 nucleotides matching TRBD2. From germline, CDR1 is SGDLS and CDR2 YYNGEE. After removal of 0 bases from V and 3 bases from J, the junction contained 3 bases not matched to a gene. This CDR3 spans 17 amino acids. This CDR3 reads CASSVGTSGGGEETQYF. In nucleotides, the CDR3 is TGTGCCAGCAGCGTAGGGACTAGCGGGGGGGGAGAAGAGACCCAGTACTTC.